One and the same sample provided the 15 T cell receptor beta chains below, sequenced in a study of memory CD4+ T cells and cytomegalovirus serostatus. Produced via immunoSEQ multiplex PCR; TCRdb's table is partial and in-frame only. The data contain roughly 42,000 clones, roughly three quarters of them singletons. The sort gate was single viable CD3+CD4+CD8-CD45RO+ cells for memory CD4+ T cells. Sequenced material: memory CD4+ T cells from blood. Receptor source: an adult in good health and CMV-seronegative.

The sample holds a few counts of this clone. The chain is built from TRBV14 and TRBJ1-5; unclear D gene. The V gene's germline CDR1 is SGHDN and CDR2 FVKESK. Trimming shortened V by 1 base and J by 9 bases, and 10 bases separated the two germline ends. This CDR3 spans 13 amino acids. CDR3: CASSQGNGRPQHF. In DNA, the CDR3 is TGTGCCAGCAGCCAAGGGAACGGGCGGCCCCAGCATTTT.

This clone is categorized as medium-sized. The chain recombines TRBV2 with TRBJ1-2, with 8 nucleotides matching TRBD1. CDR1 and CDR2 from the germline V gene are SNHLY and FYNNEI. V lost 5 bases and J lost 3; bases outside the gene matches: 2. The CDR3 loop spans 13 amino acids. DNA of the CDR3: TGTGCCAGCAGTCTGACAGGGGACTATGGCTACACCTTC. Translation: CASSLTGDYGYTF.

This clone was seen more than once but under ten times. The chain uses TRBV18 and TRBJ1-3; 7 bases are a match to TRBD1. This CDR3 has 16 residues. The ends lost 3 bases at V and 4 bases at J; junction bases unmatched: 9. Per the germline V gene, CDR1 is KGHSH and CDR2 is LQKENI. The CDR3 bases are TGTGCCAGCTCACCGGAACAGGGGAGACTCGGAAACACCATATATTTT. Translation gives CASSPEQGRLGNTIYF.

The J gene is TRBJ1-6, the V gene TRBV6-6, with D maybe TRBD1 (5 bases). There are 13 residues in the CDR3. Trimming pared 5 bases from V and 8 bases from J, leaving 10 bases between. Germline CDR1 is MNHNY and CDR2 is SVGAGI (reference sequence). The CDR3, as DNA: TGTGCCAGCAGTGCGATCAGGGATTCACCCCTCCACTTT. It yields the protein CASSAIRDSPLHF.

This clone has only one observation. The V gene is TRBV4-1, the J gene TRBJ1-5, with no clear D. Trimming removed 2 bases from V and 10 bases from J, with 9 bases in between. Germline lookup yields CDR1 MGHRA and CDR2 YSYEKL. CDR3 size: 12 residues. The DNA of the CDR3 is TGCGCCAGCAGCCAAAAAATAGAACCCCAGCATTTT. Residues: CASSQKIEPQHF.

In its sample, this clone was seen once. This chain's CDR3 is CASSPETGFANTGELFF. The CDR3 region has the DNA TGTGCCAGCTCACCAGAGACGGGGTTCGCGAACACCGGGGAGCTGTTTTTT. The chain recombines TRBV18 with TRBJ2-2; TRBD2 is a possible D gene (5 bases). Germline V gene data show CDR1 as KGHSH and CDR2 as LQKENI. This CDR3 has 17 residues. V was shortened by 2 bases and J by 0 bases, with 13 bases between the two germline ends.

The gene calls are TRBV28 and TRBJ2-7, with 7 bases that match TRBD1. The CDR3 spans 15 residues. The V gene's germline CDR1 is MDHEN and CDR2 SYDVKM. V lost 5 bases, J lost 0 bases, and 7 bases stayed unmatched. The CDR3 is CASSPWDRDSYEQYF. The CDR3 DNA sequence: TGTGCCAGCAGTCCGTGGGACAGAGACTCCTACGAGCAGTACTTC.

V usage is TRBV7-2 and J usage is TRBJ2-5; D gene ambiguous. This CDR3 has 13 residues. Trimming stripped 3 bases from V and 4 bases from J, with 9 bases between. The germline V gene encodes CDR1 SGHTA and CDR2 FQGNSA. The CDR3 nucleotides are TGTGCCAGCAGCTTTTCTTGGCGAGAGACCCAGTACTTC. Encoded protein: CASSFSWRETQYF.

The table lists this clone with a few counts. The CDR3 sequence: CASSGQTGGYTEAFF. The CDR3 DNA reads TGTGCCAGCAGCGGCCAGACAGGGGGCTACACTGAAGCTTTCTTT. The chain recombines TRBV9 with TRBJ1-1, with TRBD1 matching 10 bases. V shed 3 bases, J shed 3 bases, and the junction held 5 bases outside the gene matches. CDR3 length equals 15 residues. The germline V gene encodes CDR1 SGDLS and CDR2 YYNGEE.

This chain connects TRBV6-5 to TRBJ2-1, with a possible D match to TRBD1 (7 bases). This CDR3 spans 15 amino acids. Germline lookup yields CDR1 MNHEY and CDR2 SVGAGI. The ends were cut back, 6 bases at V and 11 bases at J, with 23 bases in the middle. CDR3 amino acids: CASSSWGDRILKQFF. In DNA form, the CDR3 reads TGTGCCAGCAGCTCATGGGGGGACAGAATCCTAAAGCAGTTCTTC.

This chain links TRBV5-4 with TRBJ2-5; no clear D gene. The CDR3 is 14 residues long. Germline CDR1 and CDR2: SGHNT and YYREEE (reference sequence). Trimming stripped 1 base from V and 2 bases from J, with 9 bases between. The CDR3 nucleotides read TGTGCCAGCAGCTTGAGACTCAAACAAGAGACCCAGTACTTC. Protein: CASSLRLKQETQYF.

The CDR3: CASSIPGESTQYF. The DNA for the CDR3 is TGTGCCAGTAGTATCCCCGGCGAGAGTACGCAGTATTTT. This chain joins TRBV19 and TRBJ2-3; D ambiguous. The CDR3 covers 13 residues. Germline CDR1 LNHDA, CDR2 SQIVND (reference sequence). Trimming cost V 3 bases and J 8 bases, with 12 bases left between them.

The chain couples TRBV2 to TRBJ2-3; TRBD1 matches 7 bases. CDR3 length: 14 amino acids. CDR1 and CDR2 from the germline V gene are SNHLY and FYNNEI. V lost 7 bases to trimming and J lost 2 bases; unmatched junction nucleotides: 6. DNA for the CDR3: TGTGCCAGCAAGAGGACAGGTCCCACAGATACGCAGTATTTT. Protein product: CASKRTGPTDTQYF.

The rearrangement links TRBV4-1 to TRBJ1-2, with D unclear. The CDR3 contains 15 residues. The V gene's germline CDR1 is MGHRA and CDR2 YSYEKL. V was cut by 1 base and J by 7 bases, with 16 bases left in between. The CDR3 protein is CASSQVVSRPPGYTF. CDR3 DNA: TGCGCCAGCAGCCAAGTAGTGAGCAGGCCCCCTGGCTACACCTTC.

The chain recombines TRBV30 with TRBJ1-3; D ambiguous. Germline CDR1 and CDR2: GTSNPN and SVGIG (reference sequence). There are 15 residues in the CDR3. V gave up 2 bases and J gave up 0 bases, with 11 bases separating them. The CDR3 reads CAWSTQPTSGNTIYF. For the CDR3, the DNA is TGTGCCTGGAGTACGCAGCCTACCTCTGGAAACACCATATATTTT.